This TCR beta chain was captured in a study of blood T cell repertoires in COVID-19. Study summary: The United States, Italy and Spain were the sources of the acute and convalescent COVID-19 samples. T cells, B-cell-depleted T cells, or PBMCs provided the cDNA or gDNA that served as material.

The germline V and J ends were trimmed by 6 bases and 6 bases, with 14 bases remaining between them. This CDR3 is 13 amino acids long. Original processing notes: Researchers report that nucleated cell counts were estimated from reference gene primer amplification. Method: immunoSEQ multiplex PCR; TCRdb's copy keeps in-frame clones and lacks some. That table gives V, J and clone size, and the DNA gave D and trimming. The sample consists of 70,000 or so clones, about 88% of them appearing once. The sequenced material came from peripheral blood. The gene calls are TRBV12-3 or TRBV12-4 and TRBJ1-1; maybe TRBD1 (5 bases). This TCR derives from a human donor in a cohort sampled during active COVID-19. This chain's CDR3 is CASRAGGEAEAFF. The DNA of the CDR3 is TGTGCCAGCAGGGCGGGGGGGGAGGCTGAAGCTTTCTTT.